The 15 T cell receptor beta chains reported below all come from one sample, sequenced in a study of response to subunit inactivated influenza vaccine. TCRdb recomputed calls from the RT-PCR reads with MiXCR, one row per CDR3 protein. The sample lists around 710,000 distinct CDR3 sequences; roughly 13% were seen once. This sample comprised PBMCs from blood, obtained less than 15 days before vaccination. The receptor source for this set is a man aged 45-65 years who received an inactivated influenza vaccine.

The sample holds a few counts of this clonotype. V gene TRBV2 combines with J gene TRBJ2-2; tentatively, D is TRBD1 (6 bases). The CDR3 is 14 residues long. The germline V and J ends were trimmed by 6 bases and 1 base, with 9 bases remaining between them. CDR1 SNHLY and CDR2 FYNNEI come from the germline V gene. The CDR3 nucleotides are TGTGCCAGCAGGCCGGGACAGAACACCGGGGAGCTGTTTTTT. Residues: CASRPGQNTGELFF.

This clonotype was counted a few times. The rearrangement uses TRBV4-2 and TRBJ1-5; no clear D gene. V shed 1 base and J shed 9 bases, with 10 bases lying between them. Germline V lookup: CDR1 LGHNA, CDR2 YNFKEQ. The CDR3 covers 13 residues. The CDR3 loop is CASSQVTGGPQHF. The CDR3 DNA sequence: TGTGCCAGCAGCCAAGTTACTGGTGGGCCCCAGCATTTT.

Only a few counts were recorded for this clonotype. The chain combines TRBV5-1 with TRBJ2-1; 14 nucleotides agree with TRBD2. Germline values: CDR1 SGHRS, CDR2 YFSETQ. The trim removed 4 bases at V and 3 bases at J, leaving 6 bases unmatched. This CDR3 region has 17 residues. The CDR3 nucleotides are TGCGCCAGCAGCCATGGACTAGCGGGAGGTAGCTACAATGAGCAGTTCTTC. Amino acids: CASSHGLAGGSYNEQFF.

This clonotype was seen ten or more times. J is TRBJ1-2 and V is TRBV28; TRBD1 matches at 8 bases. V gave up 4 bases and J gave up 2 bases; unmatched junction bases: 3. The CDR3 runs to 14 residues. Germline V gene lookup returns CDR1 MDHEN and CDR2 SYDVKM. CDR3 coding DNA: TGTGCCAGCAGTTCCGGACAGGGAAACTATGGCTACACCTTC. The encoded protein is CASSSGQGNYGYTF.

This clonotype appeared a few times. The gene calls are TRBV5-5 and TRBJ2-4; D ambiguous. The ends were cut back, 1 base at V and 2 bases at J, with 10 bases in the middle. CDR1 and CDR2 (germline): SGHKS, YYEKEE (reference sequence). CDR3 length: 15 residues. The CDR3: CASSLTQTTKNIQYF. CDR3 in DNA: TGTGCCAGCAGCTTGACGCAGACCACCAAAAACATTCAGTACTTC.

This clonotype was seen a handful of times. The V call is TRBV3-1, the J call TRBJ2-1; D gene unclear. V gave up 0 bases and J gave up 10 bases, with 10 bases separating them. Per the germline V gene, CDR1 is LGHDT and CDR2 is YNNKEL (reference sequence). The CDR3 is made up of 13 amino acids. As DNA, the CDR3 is TGTGCCAGCAGCCAAGAATCCAGGCGCGAGCAGTTCTTC. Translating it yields CASSQESRREQFF.

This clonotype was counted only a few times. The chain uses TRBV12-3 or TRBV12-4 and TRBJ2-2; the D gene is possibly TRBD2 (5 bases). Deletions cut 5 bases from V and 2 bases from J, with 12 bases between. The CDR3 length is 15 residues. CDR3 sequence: CASSREGTNTGELFF. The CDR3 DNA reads TGTGCCAGCAGTAGAGAGGGCACCAACACCGGGGAGCTGTTTTTT.

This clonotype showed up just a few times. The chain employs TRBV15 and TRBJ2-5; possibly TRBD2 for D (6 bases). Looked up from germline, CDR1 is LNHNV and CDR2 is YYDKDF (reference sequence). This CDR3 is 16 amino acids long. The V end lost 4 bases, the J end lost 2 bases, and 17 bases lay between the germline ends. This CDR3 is CATSKALRAGQETQYF. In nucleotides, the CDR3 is TGTGCCACCAGCAAAGCCCTAAGAGCGGGTCAAGAGACCCAGTACTTC.

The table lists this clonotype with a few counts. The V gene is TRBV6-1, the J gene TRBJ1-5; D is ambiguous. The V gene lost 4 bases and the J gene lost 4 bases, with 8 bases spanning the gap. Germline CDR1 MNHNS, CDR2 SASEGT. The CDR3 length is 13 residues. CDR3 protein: CASSGEQNQPQHF. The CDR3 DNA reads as TGTGCCAGCAGTGGTGAACAGAATCAGCCCCAGCATTTT.

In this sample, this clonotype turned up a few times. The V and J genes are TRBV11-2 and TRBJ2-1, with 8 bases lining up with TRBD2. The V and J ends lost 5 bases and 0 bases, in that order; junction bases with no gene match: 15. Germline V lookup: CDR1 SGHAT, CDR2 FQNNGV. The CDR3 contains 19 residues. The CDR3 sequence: CASSPRLGGVSPSYNEQFF. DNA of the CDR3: TGTGCCAGCAGCCCCCGCCTCGGGGGGGTTTCCCCCTCCTACAATGAGCAGTTCTTC.

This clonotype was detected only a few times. CDR3 residues: CASSQTGMATEAFF. The DNA for the CDR3 is TGTGCCAGCAGTCAGACGGGCATGGCCACTGAAGCTTTCTTT. The genes are TRBV25-1 and TRBJ1-1; no definite D call. CDR3 length: 14 residues. Germline assignment: CDR1 MGHDK and CDR2 SYGVNS. Trimming took off 5 bases at V and 4 bases at J, with 14 bases between the two ends.

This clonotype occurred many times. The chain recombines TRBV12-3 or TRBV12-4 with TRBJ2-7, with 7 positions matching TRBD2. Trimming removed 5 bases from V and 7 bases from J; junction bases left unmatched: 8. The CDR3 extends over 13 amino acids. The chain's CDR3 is CASSPGLVWEQYF. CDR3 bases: TGTGCCAGCAGTCCCGGACTAGTTTGGGAGCAGTACTTC.

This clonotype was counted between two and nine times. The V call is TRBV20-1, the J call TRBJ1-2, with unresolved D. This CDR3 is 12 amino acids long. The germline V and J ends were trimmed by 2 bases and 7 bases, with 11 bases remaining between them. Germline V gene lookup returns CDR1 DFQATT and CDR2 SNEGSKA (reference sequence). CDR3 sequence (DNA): TGCAGTGCTAGACGGGTGTCTCGTGGCTACACCTTC. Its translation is CSARRVSRGYTF.

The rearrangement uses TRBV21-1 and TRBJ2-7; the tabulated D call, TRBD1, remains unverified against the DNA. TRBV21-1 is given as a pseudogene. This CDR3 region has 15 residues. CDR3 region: CASSRGQATYYEQYF. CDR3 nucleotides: TGTGCCAGCAGCAGAGGACAGGCTACCTACTACGAGCAGTACTTC.

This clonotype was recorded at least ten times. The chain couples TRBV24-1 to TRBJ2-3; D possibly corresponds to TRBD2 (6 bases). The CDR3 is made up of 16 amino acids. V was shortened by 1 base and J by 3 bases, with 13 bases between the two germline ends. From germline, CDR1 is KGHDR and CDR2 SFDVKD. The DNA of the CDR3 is TGTGCCACCAGTGATTTTGGCGGGACGGGGACAGATACGCAGTATTTT. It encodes CATSDFGGTGTDTQYF.